This TCR beta chain was observed in a study of lymphopenia after photon versus proton radiotherapy. General observations from the study: Proton therapy kept repertoires fairly stable, unlike photons, which gained effector/memory cells. Survival link was tested only in deceased patients; proton benefit remains a possibility. Oligoclonal CD8+ Temra expansion after nadir drove photon patients' diversity drop.

As concerns this clone: Its target is unknown.

Clones were read by immunoSEQ multiplex PCR, and TCRdb kept only the in-frame ones, dropping some. The sample comprises 39,000 or so clones, approximately 90% of which are singletons, and around 15% rests with the top ten. Unmatched junction bases numbered 9, after V lost 2 bases and J lost 2 bases. This CDR3 is 17 amino acids long. The germline V gene has CDR1 MDHEN and CDR2 SYDVKM. This TCR came from a man between 60 and 75 years old with cholangiocarcinoma. The V and J genes are TRBV28 and TRBJ1-5; 7 positions agree with TRBD1. The starting material was peripheral blood, obtained from a patient treated with photon-based radiotherapy. CDR3 sequence (DNA): TGTGCCAGCAGTTTAACAGGTACAGGGGCAGGCAATCAGCCCCAGCATTTT. Amino acids: CASSLTGTGAGNQPQHF.